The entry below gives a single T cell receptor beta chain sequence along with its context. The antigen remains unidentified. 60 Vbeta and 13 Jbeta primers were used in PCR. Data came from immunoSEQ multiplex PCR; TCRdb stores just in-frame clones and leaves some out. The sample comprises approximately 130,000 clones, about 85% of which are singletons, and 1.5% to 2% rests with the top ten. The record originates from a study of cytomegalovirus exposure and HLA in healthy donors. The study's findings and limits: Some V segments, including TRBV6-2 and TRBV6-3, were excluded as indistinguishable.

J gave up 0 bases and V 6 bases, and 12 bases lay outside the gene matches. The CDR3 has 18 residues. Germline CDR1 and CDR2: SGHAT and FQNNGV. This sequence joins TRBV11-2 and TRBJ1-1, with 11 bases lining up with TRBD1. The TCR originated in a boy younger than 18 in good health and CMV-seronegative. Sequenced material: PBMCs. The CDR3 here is CASSHQDGTGGVNTEAFF. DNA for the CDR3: TGTGCCAGCAGTCACCAAGACGGGACAGGGGGAGTGAACACTGAAGCTTTCTTT.